Listed here are 15 T cell receptor beta chains from one sample, sequenced in a study of blood T cell repertoires in COVID-19 (dated by TCRdb to the early 2020s). The library was obtained by the immunoSEQ multiplex PCR assay. TCRdb obtained this table from immuneACCESS and retained in-frame rearrangements with V and J assigned. These tables miss some clones; where compared with another copy, unresolved V genes account for less than half of the shortfall, and the remainder is unexplained. The sample table contains around 75,000 clones; only one count was recorded for under 90% of them. About 2.4% of the sample is in the top ten clones. The sequencing sample was made of peripheral blood. These receptors were taken from a human donor in a cohort sampled during active COVID-19.

The chain employs TRBV28 and TRBJ1-1; 7 bases agree with TRBD1. V lost 7 bases to trimming and J lost 11 bases; unmatched junction nucleotides: 7. This CDR3 comprises 11 residues. CDR1 is MDHEN and CDR2 is SYDVKM in the germline V gene. The CDR3 DNA is TGTGCCAGCATCTTGGACAGGAGGGCTTTCTTT. As protein: CASILDRRAFF.

The CDR3 sequence: CASSAGRYQETQYF. CDR3 nucleotide sequence: TGTGCCAGCAGTGCAGGGAGGTACCAAGAGACCCAGTACTTC. The chain is built from TRBV11-2 and TRBJ2-5; tentatively, D is TRBD2 (6 bases). The germline V gene encodes CDR1 SGHAT and CDR2 FQNNGV. Trimming shortened V by 6 bases and J by 0 bases, and 11 bases separated the two germline ends. This CDR3 spans 14 amino acids.

The rearrangement joins TRBV7-2 to TRBJ2-5; D gene uncertain. This CDR3 comprises 14 residues. Germline loops: CDR1 SGHTA, CDR2 FQGNSA. Trimming pared 5 bases from V and 4 bases from J, leaving 14 bases between. Here the CDR3 DNA reads TGTGCCAGCAGCCGTGCCCCCTCGGGAGAGACCCAGTACTTC. Its protein is CASSRAPSGETQYF.

This clone was observed once. The V and J genes are TRBV7-8 and TRBJ1-4; 9 nucleotides line up with TRBD1. The CDR3 has 15 residues. Germline CDR1 reads SGHVS; CDR2 reads FQNEAQ. The trim removed 2 bases at V and 7 bases at J, leaving 5 bases unmatched. Here the CDR3 DNA reads TGTGCCAGCAGCTTACAGGACAGGGGAGGTGAAAAACTGTTTTTT. Translated, it gives CASSLQDRGGEKLFF.

V gene TRBV5-5 combines with J gene TRBJ2-7, with D perhaps TRBD2 (7 bases). The V and J ends lost 1 base and 2 bases respectively, with 13 bases between them. The CDR3 loop spans 15 amino acids. Germline values: CDR1 SGHKS, CDR2 YYEKEE (reference sequence). CDR3 sequence reads: CASSLKGEGTYEQYF. The CDR3 nucleotides are TGTGCCAGCAGCTTGAAGGGGGAGGGTACCTACGAGCAGTACTTC.

V is TRBV27 and J is TRBJ2-3; perhaps TRBD1 as D (5 bases). The CDR3 is 12 residues long. Per germline, CDR1 MNHEY and CDR2 SMNVEV (reference sequence). Trimming shortened V by 4 bases and J by 5 bases, and 7 bases separated the two germline ends. The CDR3 sequence is CASSYQGDTQYF. The CDR3 DNA reads TGTGCCAGCAGTTATCAGGGAGATACGCAGTATTTT.

This clone was recorded once. The rearrangement links TRBV5-1 to TRBJ2-5, with TRBD2 identical over 9 bases. Trimming at V came to 2 bases and at J to 4 bases, leaving 0 bases not matched to a gene. CDR1 is SGHRS and CDR2 is YFSETQ in the germline V gene. The CDR3 length is 13 residues. The CDR3: CASSLAGGETQYF. CDR3 coding DNA: TGCGCCAGCAGCTTAGCGGGGGGAGAGACCCAGTACTTC.

The chain is built from TRBV28 and TRBJ2-4; 8 bases align to TRBD2. The CDR3 contains 16 residues. Germline V CDR1 and CDR2: MDHEN, SYDVKM. The V and J ends lost 8 bases and 3 bases, in that order; junction bases with no gene match: 12. This chain's CDR3 is CASRPSGGGLKNIQYF. Here the CDR3 DNA reads TGTGCCAGCCGCCCGTCGGGGGGGGGTCTCAAAAACATTCAGTACTTC.

This clone came up once. In the same sample, other DNA sequences code for this CDR3. The V call is TRBV7-9, the J call TRBJ2-3; D not certain. CDR3 length: 14 residues. CDR1 SEHNR and CDR2 FQNEAQ come from the germline V gene (reference sequence). V lost 1 base to trimming and J lost 1 base, with 6 bases between them. The CDR3 sequence: CASSLVSGTDTQYF. The CDR3 DNA sequence: TGTGCCAGCAGCTTAGTCTCGGGCACAGATACGCAGTATTTT.

This clone was seen a handful of times. The rearrangement uses TRBV9 and TRBJ1-6; 7 nucleotides line up with TRBD1. Trimming took 2 bases from V and 6 from J; bases not matched to a gene: 2. The CDR3 is 14 residues long. Looked up from germline, CDR1 is SGDLS and CDR2 is YYNGEE. The CDR3 protein is CASSVGQANSPLHF. The CDR3 nucleotides read TGTGCCAGCAGCGTCGGACAGGCTAATTCACCCCTCCACTTT.

The chain links TRBV3-1 (or the pseudogene TRBV3-2) to TRBJ2-1, with 8 positions matching TRBD1. The CDR3 extends over 15 amino acids. The junction had 10 bases not matched to a gene; V was cut back by 5 bases and J by 7 bases. Germline V gene data show CDR1 as LGHDT and CDR2 as YNNKEL (reference sequence). CDR3 sequence (DNA): TGTGCCAGCAGCTCGGACAGGGTCGTTGGGAATGAGCAGTTCTTC. Amino acid sequence: CASSSDRVVGNEQFF.

The chain has TRBV6-2 or TRBV6-3 and TRBJ1-6; D unclear. Trimming pared 4 bases from V and 9 bases from J, leaving 16 bases between. The CDR3 spans 15 residues. Germline CDR1 and CDR2: MNHEY and SVGEGT. The CDR3 sequence is CASSFQTIVGSPLHF. DNA of the CDR3: TGTGCCAGCAGTTTCCAGACAATTGTCGGTTCACCCCTCCACTTT.

The chain employs TRBV5-6 and TRBJ2-7; a weak D match, TRBD1 (5 bases). Looked up from germline, CDR1 is SGHDT and CDR2 is YYEEEE. The CDR3 is 15 amino acids. V lost 0 bases and J 2 bases, leaving 12 bases between the germline ends. Here the CDR3 reads CASSLGRGETYEQYF. CDR3 sequence (DNA): TGTGCCAGCAGCTTGGGAAGGGGTGAGACCTACGAGCAGTACTTC.

This clone showed up just once. This rearrangement joins TRBV19 to TRBJ1-3, with D perhaps matching TRBD1 (5 bases). Germline CDR1 reads LNHDA; CDR2 reads SQIVND (reference sequence). With 5 bases removed from V and 0 bases from J, the gap between germline ends came to 8 bases. The CDR3 spans 14 residues. CDR3 sequence: CASSRDSSGNTIYF. In nucleotides, the CDR3 is TGTGCCAGTAGTCGCGACAGCTCTGGAAACACCATATATTTT.

The rearrangement links TRBV21-1 to TRBJ1-6; the table assigns TRBD1, which was not confirmed against the DNA. TRBV21-1 is flagged as a pseudogene. The CDR3 is made up of 15 amino acids. CDR3 coding DNA: TGTGCCAGCAGCAAGGTCCAGGGGGAAGAGTCACCCCTCCACTTT. Encoded protein: CASSKVQGEESPLHF.